The 8 T cell receptor beta chains presented below share a single source sample, sequenced in a study of blood T cell repertoires in COVID-19. Here immunoSEQ multiplex PCR was the method, and the copy in TCRdb shows in-frame clones only, minus some. The sample lists approximately 230,000 clones, roughly 84% seen once, with under 4.5% in the top ten. The specimen was peripheral blood. All receptors come from a woman between 40 and 50 years old with active or convalescent COVID-19.

CDR3 residues: CASSQVKGMAEAFF. CDR3 nucleotides: TGTGCCAGCAGCCAAGTGAAGGGGATGGCTGAAGCTTTCTTT. The chain employs TRBV3-1 (or the pseudogene TRBV3-2) and TRBJ1-1; a weak D match, TRBD1 (5 bases). The CDR3 is 14 amino acids. V dropped 1 base and J dropped 6 bases, with 12 bases sitting between them. The germline V gene has CDR1 LGHDT and CDR2 YNNKEL (reference sequence).

The rearrangement uses TRBV19 and TRBJ1-1; D is possibly TRBD1 (5 bases). Germline V CDR1 and CDR2: LNHDA, SQIVND (reference sequence). V lost 5 bases, J lost 0 bases, and 10 bases lay in between. The CDR3 is made up of 14 amino acids. For the CDR3, the DNA is TGTGCCAGTAGTGTCGACAGAGTGAACACTGAAGCTTTCTTT. This sequence encodes CASSVDRVNTEAFF.

In this sample, this clone turned up a few times. The chain joins TRBV5-6 to TRBJ1-1, with TRBD1 identical over 8 bases. J was trimmed by 5 bases and V by 3 bases; bases with no gene match: 18. This CDR3 has 18 residues. Looked up from germline, CDR1 is SGHDT and CDR2 is YYEEEE. CDR3 amino acids: CASSSLLDRAVEGTEAFF. CDR3 nucleotide sequence: TGTGCCAGCAGCTCTTTACTGGACAGGGCGGTTGAGGGGACTGAAGCTTTCTTT.

V and J are TRBV9 and TRBJ1-2; no clear D. The CDR3 is 13 residues long. Per germline, CDR1 SGDLS and CDR2 YYNGEE. Trimming shortened V by 4 bases and J by 2 bases, and 9 bases separated the two germline ends. The CDR3 spells CASSLAQNYGYTF. The CDR3 bases are TGTGCCAGCAGCCTCGCCCAGAACTATGGCTACACCTTC.

The J gene is TRBJ2-7, the V gene TRBV4-1, with TRBD2 matching over 8 bases. This CDR3 has 17 amino acids. In germline, CDR1 is MGHRA, CDR2 YSYEKL. J lost 3 bases, V lost 1 base, and 11 bases had no gene match. Written as DNA, the CDR3 is TGCGCCAGCAGCCAAGGTGTACTAGCGGCAAACCACTACGAGCAGTACTTC. It is translated as CASSQGVLAANHYEQYF.

The chain carries TRBV28 and TRBJ2-7, with a weak D call TRBD2 (6 bases). Germline V lookup: CDR1 MDHEN, CDR2 SYDVKM. The ends were cut back, 5 bases at V and 3 bases at J, with 8 bases in the middle. The CDR3 length is 12 residues. CDR3 sequence: CASSGGIYEQYF. CDR3 nucleotide sequence: TGTGCCAGCAGTGGGGGGATCTACGAGCAGTACTTC.

The chain employs TRBV5-1 and TRBJ2-7, with D perhaps matching TRBD1 (5 bases). V was cut by 0 bases and J by 6 bases, with 13 bases left in between. Germline loops: CDR1 SGHRS, CDR2 YFSETQ. The CDR3 has 14 amino acids. The CDR3 bases are TGCGCCAGCAGCTTGGAAGGCAGGGTGACCGAGCAGTACTTC. Its protein product is CASSLEGRVTEQYF.

The V call is TRBV6-5, the J call TRBJ1-2; 7 bases agree with TRBD1. CDR3 size: 13 residues. Trimming took 6 bases from V and 4 from J; bases not matched to a gene: 5. The germline V gene encodes CDR1 MNHEY and CDR2 SVGAGI. CDR3 amino acids: CASRPDRTYGYTF. The CDR3 DNA sequence: TGTGCCAGCAGACCGGACAGGACCTATGGCTACACCTTC.